The 15 T cell receptor beta chains listed next were all sequenced from one sample in a study of identical twins. TCRdb used MiXCR to reprocess the 5' RACE reads, holding one entry per CDR3 protein. Among 500,000 to 600,000 distinct CDR3 sequences, roughly 21% were seen once, and the ten largest hold around 0.9%. These data also formed part of another study, on T cells expressing NK-cell markers.

The specimen sequenced was CD4+ T cells sorted from blood. Source of these receptors: a woman under 30 in good health.

A few counts support this clonotype. The rearrangement links TRBV4-2 to TRBJ2-7, with TRBD2 matching over 9 bases. The CDR3 has 16 residues. Per germline, CDR1 LGHNA and CDR2 YNFKEQ. With V trimmed by 2 bases and J by 2 bases, 7 bases remained unmatched. The CDR3 sequence: CASSQHTASGAYEQYF. The CDR3 region has the DNA TGTGCCAGCAGCCAACATACGGCTAGCGGGGCCTACGAGCAGTACTTC.

This clonotype showed up just a few times. This chain links TRBV27 with TRBJ2-1; D is undetermined. This CDR3 region has 15 residues. Germline values: CDR1 MNHEY, CDR2 SMNVEV (reference sequence). The V gene lost 5 bases and the J gene lost 0 bases, with 11 bases spanning the gap. CDR3 sequence reads: CASSPRPSSYNEQFF. CDR3 sequence (DNA): TGTGCCAGCAGTCCTCGGCCTAGCTCCTACAATGAGCAGTTCTTC.

This clonotype has only a few counts. V is TRBV4-3 and J is TRBJ2-7, with 14 bases fitting TRBD2. The germline V gene has CDR1 LGHNA and CDR2 YSLEER. Losses at the gene ends were 0 bases for V and 5 bases for J; bases not matched to a gene: 12. CDR3 length: 19 amino acids. The CDR3: CASSQDALGTSGRWDEQYF. The CDR3 DNA reads as TGCGCCAGCAGCCAAGATGCCCTTGGGACTAGCGGGAGATGGGACGAGCAGTACTTC.

This clonotype was detected a few times. The chain joins TRBV6-1 to TRBJ2-3, with D possibly being TRBD1 (6 bases). The germline V gene encodes CDR1 MNHNS and CDR2 SASEGT. The CDR3 length is 14 residues. Between the trimmed V and J ends, which lost 1 base and 15 bases, there was a span of 20 bases. The CDR3 nucleotides read TGTGCCAGCAGTGAAGACCCAGGGGCCCACAAGAACTATTTT. Translating it yields CASSEDPGAHKNYF.

The chain joins TRBV20-1 to TRBJ2-1, with D perhaps matching TRBD2 (6 bases). The CDR3 is 15 amino acids. Trimming cost V 0 bases and J 6 bases, with 15 bases left between them. The germline V gene has CDR1 DFQATT and CDR2 SNEGSKA (reference sequence). The CDR3 DNA is TGCAGTGCTAGAGATCCGTCAGGGAGGCCCAATGAGCAGTTCTTC. Encoded protein: CSARDPSGRPNEQFF.

This clonotype was picked up a small number of times. The chain has TRBV10-2 and TRBJ1-1, with D unclear. The CDR3 is 14 residues long. V lost 0 bases to trimming and J lost 1 base, with 6 bases between them. The V gene's germline CDR1 is WSHSY and CDR2 SAAADI. The CDR3 spells CASSESGRNTEAFF. CDR3 nucleotide sequence: TGCGCCAGCAGTGAGTCCGGACGGAACACTGAAGCTTTCTTT.

In this sample, this clonotype turned up many times. This chain joins TRBV7-9 and TRBJ1-2, with D unclear. V was cut by 10 bases and J by 3 bases, with 12 bases left in between. The CDR3 totals 12 residues. The germline V gene encodes CDR1 SEHNR and CDR2 FQNEAQ (reference sequence). Written as DNA, the CDR3 is TGTGCCACCGAGGGCCCTTACTATGGCTACACCTTC. The encoded protein is CATEGPYYGYTF.

There are a few counts of this clonotype. The J gene is TRBJ2-3, the V gene TRBV20-1; tentative D call: TRBD2 (6 bases). This CDR3 is 15 amino acids long. Per the germline V gene, CDR1 is DFQATT and CDR2 is SNEGSKA (reference sequence). V was shortened by 1 base and J by 0 bases, with 11 bases between the two germline ends. The CDR3, as DNA: TGCAGTGCTAGAGGCGGGGCAGGTAGCACAGATACGCAGTATTTT. Translating it yields CSARGGAGSTDTQYF.

In this sample, this clonotype turned up a few times. This chain links TRBV7-9 with TRBJ2-3; weak D call: TRBD2 (5 bases). Germline values: CDR1 SEHNR, CDR2 FQNEAQ (reference sequence). CDR3 length equals 16 residues. V shed 2 bases and J shed 5 bases, with 17 bases lying between them. This chain's CDR3 is CASSLTLHGRGDTQYF. CDR3 coding DNA: TGTGCCAGCAGCTTAACACTTCACGGCCGGGGAGATACGCAGTATTTT.

CDR3 nucleotide sequence: TGTGCCAGCAGCTTGGCCAGGGCCGGTCAGCCCCAGCATTTT. Translating gives CASSLARAGQPQHF. The V gene is TRBV5-5, the J gene TRBJ1-5; TRBD1 is a possible D gene (5 bases). The CDR3 length is 14 residues. The germline V gene encodes CDR1 SGHKS and CDR2 YYEKEE (reference sequence). V gave up 0 bases and J gave up 6 bases, with 10 bases separating them.

In its sample, this clonotype was seen a few times. The chain uses TRBV20-1 and TRBJ1-4; a possible D gene is TRBD1 (5 bases). Germline V gene lookup returns CDR1 DFQATT and CDR2 SNEGSKA (reference sequence). The V end lost 2 bases, the J end lost 8 bases, and 9 bases lay between the germline ends. The CDR3 sequence is 12 residues long. The CDR3 DNA follows: TGCAGTGCTAGATCGGAGGGGGAAAAACTGTTTTTT. The encoded protein is CSARSEGEKLFF.

The chain uses TRBV5-1 and TRBJ1-4, with D possibly being TRBD1 (6 bases). CDR1 and CDR2 from the germline V gene are SGHRS and YFSETQ. This CDR3 has 17 residues. V was clipped by 5 bases and J by 8 bases, with 25 bases between them. The CDR3 loop reads CASRYFSRGAGKEKLFF. DNA for the CDR3: TGCGCCAGCAGATATTTCTCTCGGGGGGCAGGAAAAGAAAAACTGTTTTTT.

This clonotype has only a few counts. V usage is TRBV20-1 and J usage is TRBJ2-1, with 9 bases lining up with TRBD2. The V gene's germline CDR1 is DFQATT and CDR2 SNEGSKA (reference sequence). Trimming removed 6 bases from V and 8 bases from J; junction bases left unmatched: 8. The CDR3 has 13 residues. The CDR3 spells CSAGSGRGHEQFF. The CDR3 DNA reads as TGCAGTGCCGGTAGCGGGAGAGGACATGAGCAGTTCTTC.

The rearrangement links TRBV5-1 to TRBJ2-2; 7 nucleotides align to TRBD1. This CDR3 region has 16 residues. CDR1 SGHRS and CDR2 YFSETQ come from the germline V gene. Losses at the gene ends were 4 bases for V and 2 bases for J; bases not matched to a gene: 8. CDR3 in amino acids: CASSAGTVINTGELFF. Here the CDR3 DNA reads TGCGCCAGCAGCGCCGGGACAGTAATTAACACCGGGGAGCTGTTTTTT.

This clonotype came up a few times. J is TRBJ2-2 and V is TRBV12-3 or TRBV12-4; weak D call: TRBD1 (6 bases). Trimming removed 3 bases from V and 2 bases from J, with 10 bases in between. The CDR3 length is 15 residues. CDR3: CASSFRGQNTGELFF. In DNA form, the CDR3 reads TGTGCCAGCAGTTTCCGGGGACAAAACACCGGGGAGCTGTTTTTT.